This TCR beta chain derives from a study of blood T cell repertoires in COVID-19. Across the whole study: Acute and convalescent COVID-19 specimens originated in the United States, Italy and Spain.

Adults between about 18 and 95 years of age took part from under 25 US areas. Assay used: immunoSEQ multiplex PCR; TCRdb lists only in-frame clones, some missing. The sample carries 250,000 to 350,000 clones, about nine tenths recorded once. The sequencing input was PBMCs or T cells enriched from blood (not recorded which). The origin of this receptor is a woman under 30 who had recovered from COVID-19.

CDR3 region: CASSRAGKGAFF. CDR3 nucleotides: TGTGCCAGCAGCAGAGCGGGGAAAGGAGCTTTCTTT. The chain is built from TRBV7-9 and TRBJ1-1; D remains unclear. CDR1 and CDR2 from the germline V gene are SEHNR and FQNEAQ (reference sequence). CDR3 length equals 12 residues. V was shortened by 5 bases and J by 10 bases, with 14 bases between the two germline ends.